These 15 T cell receptor beta chains share one sample of origin, sequenced in a study of blood T cell repertoires in COVID-19. TCRdb's copy holds only in-frame clones and misses some; the assay was immunoSEQ multiplex PCR. Of tens of thousands of clones in the sample, almost 90% were seen once. The sequenced sample was peripheral blood. These receptors all come from a man in his fifties or sixties with acute or convalescent COVID-19.

The CDR3 spells CAWRGTGPTEAFF. CDR3 DNA: TGTGCCTGGAGAGGAACAGGGCCCACTGAAGCTTTCTTT. V is TRBV30 and J is TRBJ1-1; possibly TRBD1 for D (6 bases). This CDR3 spans 13 amino acids. Looked up from germline, CDR1 is GTSNPN and CDR2 is SVGIG (reference sequence). The ends were cut back, 3 bases at V and 4 bases at J, with 12 bases in the middle.

The chain links TRBV28 to TRBJ2-7; D unclear. The CDR3 is made up of 11 amino acids. Germline V gives CDR1 MDHEN, CDR2 SYDVKM. Trimming removed 5 bases at V and 3 bases at J, with 5 bases between. The CDR3 reads CASSLGYEQYF. The CDR3 DNA reads TGTGCCAGCAGTCTAGGCTACGAGCAGTACTTC.

This clone was recorded once. The chain uses TRBV2 and TRBJ1-1, with TRBD1 matching 12 bases. Unmatched junction bases numbered 5, after V lost 5 bases and J lost 7 bases. CDR3 length: 14 residues. Germline V CDR1 and CDR2: SNHLY, FYNNEI. The CDR3 reads CASSRDRGLSEAFF. Written as DNA, the CDR3 is TGTGCCAGCAGTCGGGACAGGGGGCTGAGTGAAGCTTTCTTT. The whole variable domain, remainder taken from reference TRBV2 and TRBJ1-1, is EPEVTQTPSHQVTQMGQEVILRCVPISNHLYFYWYRQILGQKVEFLVSFYNNEISEKSEIFDDQFSVERPDGSNFTLKIRSTKLEDSAMYFCASSRDRGLSEAFFGQGTRLTVV.

V is TRBV12-3 or TRBV12-4 and J is TRBJ1-1; D unresolved. This CDR3 is 12 amino acids long. The germline V and J ends were trimmed by 5 bases and 9 bases, with 13 bases remaining between them. The CDR3, as DNA: TGTGCCAGCAGTCCCCCTCGTGGCAAAGCTTTCTTT. This translates into CASSPPRGKAFF.

As concerns this clone: Sequence at one end of the junction differs from germline and may be a read error. This chain links TRBV6-1 with TRBJ1-2; TRBD1 is a possible D gene (6 bases). CDR1 is MNHNS and CDR2 is SASEGT in the germline V gene. The CDR3 runs 14 residues. The CDR3 here is CASREDTGFGGYTF. The CDR3 coding sequence is TGTGCCAGCAGGGAAGACACAGGGTTCGGTGGCTACACCTTC.

V gene TRBV3-1 (or the pseudogene TRBV3-2) combines with J gene TRBJ2-7; the D gene is possibly TRBD2 (6 bases). CDR1 is LGHDT and CDR2 is YNNKEL in the germline V gene (reference sequence). The CDR3 has 14 residues. V gave up 0 bases and J gave up 3 bases, with 9 bases separating them. This CDR3 reads CASSQEASDYEQYF. Here the CDR3 DNA reads TGTGCCAGCAGCCAAGAGGCTAGCGACTACGAGCAGTACTTC.

The chain has TRBV9 and TRBJ1-2; no clear D gene. The CDR3 contains 16 residues. Deletions cut 0 bases from V and 3 bases from J, with 15 bases between. Germline V gene sequence: CDR1 SGDLS, CDR2 YYNGEE. The CDR3 bases are TGTGCCAGCAGCGTAGAAGAGGTTCCTCACTACTATGGCTACACCTTC. Protein product: CASSVEEVPHYYGYTF.

V and J are TRBV28 and TRBJ1-6; a weak D match, TRBD1 (6 bases). V was cut by 6 bases and J by 7 bases, with 16 bases left in between. CDR1 is MDHEN and CDR2 is SYDVKM in the germline V gene. The CDR3 is made up of 15 amino acids. The CDR3 is CASRNRAVGNSPLHF. Here the CDR3 DNA reads TGTGCCAGCAGAAACAGGGCTGTTGGGAATTCACCCCTCCACTTT.

V gene TRBV2 combines with J gene TRBJ1-6; D is unresolved. V lost 9 bases and J 6 bases, leaving 12 bases between the germline ends. The germline gives CDR1 SNHLY, CDR2 FYNNEI. The CDR3 is made up of 13 amino acids. CDR3 nucleotides: TGTGCCAGACGGGAGGGTAGTAATTCACCCCTCCACTTT. Its translation is CARREGSNSPLHF.

V and J are TRBV3-1 (or the pseudogene TRBV3-2) and TRBJ2-7; 7 nucleotides agree with TRBD1. Germline CDR1 is LGHDT and CDR2 is YNNKEL (reference sequence). This CDR3 comprises 13 residues. Trimming took 3 bases from V and 10 from J; bases not matched to a gene: 9. CDR3: CASSHPTDRVQYF. CDR3 nucleotides: TGTGCCAGCAGCCACCCCACTGACAGGGTACAGTACTTC.

V is TRBV10-1 and J is TRBJ2-3, with D perhaps matching TRBD1 (6 bases). With 4 bases removed from V and 2 bases from J, the gap between germline ends came to 13 bases. The CDR3 runs 15 residues. Germline V gene data show CDR1 as WNHNN and CDR2 as SYGVQD (reference sequence). The CDR3 region has the DNA TGCGCCAGCAGTGCCCCGGGGACAAACACAGATACGCAGTATTTT. Encoded protein: CASSAPGTNTDTQYF.

The rearrangement joins TRBV27 to TRBJ1-4; 7 bases match TRBD1. The CDR3 loop spans 15 amino acids. The germline CDR1 and CDR2 sequences are MNHEY and SMNVEV (reference sequence). The junction had 9 bases not matched to a gene; V was cut back by 6 bases and J by 5 bases. CDR3 sequence reads: CASSRRTGTNEKLFF. The CDR3 region has the DNA TGTGCCAGCAGCAGAAGGACAGGAACCAATGAAAAACTGTTTTTT.

The gene calls are TRBV13 and TRBJ1-1; weak D call: TRBD1 (5 bases). The V gene's germline CDR1 is PRHDT and CDR2 FYEKMQ (reference sequence). The CDR3 runs to 18 residues. The V gene lost 2 bases and the J gene lost 0 bases, with 19 bases spanning the gap. DNA for the CDR3: TGTGCCAGCAGCTTATCTTCCCTACAGGCTGCGGTGAACACTGAAGCTTTCTTT. It specifies CASSLSSLQAAVNTEAFF.

The chain couples TRBV6-1 to TRBJ1-6, with D possibly matching TRBD1 (5 bases). This CDR3 has 14 amino acids. The germline gives CDR1 MNHNS, CDR2 SASEGT. Trimming removed 3 bases at V and 8 bases at J, with 11 bases between. For the CDR3, the DNA is TGTGCCAGCAGTGACAGGGAAGTGTATTCACCCCTCCACTTT. As protein: CASSDREVYSPLHF.

The chain is built from TRBV5-1 and TRBJ2-5; unclear D gene. Trimming left V 0 bases short and J 1 base short, with 4 bases between. CDR3 length equals 13 residues. Germline V gene data show CDR1 as SGHRS and CDR2 as YFSETQ. CDR3 DNA sequence: TGCGCCAGCAGCTTGGGACTCCAAGAGACCCAGTACTTC. This translates into CASSLGLQETQYF.